A single TCR beta chain is shown here with its context. The antigen remains undetermined. The data belong to a study of T cells in localized non-small cell lung cancer. Method: immunoSEQ multiplex PCR; TCRdb's copy keeps in-frame clones and lacks some. The sample holds tens of thousands of clones, around 81% seen once. The study's findings and limits: Owing to sequencing of a solitary tumor region, heterogeneity cannot be discounted. Detection in adjacent lung was observed for a median 57 of the top 100 tumor clones. Maximal T cell clonality occurred in uninvolved adjacent lung, with tumor ranking below it.

The clonotype originates from a man aged 40 to 70 with stage II squamous cell lung carcinoma. The input for sequencing was PBMCs, taken before any cancer treatment.

The CDR3 loop reads CASSLETGWYGYTF. The DNA of the CDR3 is TGCGCCAGCAGCTTGGAGACAGGGTGGTATGGCTACACCTTC. V gene TRBV5-1 combines with J gene TRBJ1-2, with 7 bases fitting TRBD1. The CDR3 spans 14 residues. V lost 0 bases and J lost 5; bases outside the gene matches: 4. The germline gives CDR1 SGHRS, CDR2 YFSETQ.